This T cell receptor (beta chain) came from a study of CD8 T cells in Susac syndrome. Reverse transcription used roughly 0.45 to 1 ug RNA and random hexamers. TCRdb called the immunoSEQ multiplex PCR reads again in MiXCR, with one record for every CDR3 protein. Of more than 100,000 distinct CDR3 sequences in the sample, approximately 79% were seen once. J lost 4 bases, V lost 3 bases, and 16 bases had no gene match. The germline CDR1 and CDR2 sequences are SGHDT and YYEEEE. The CDR3 consists of 19 residues. This clonotype was obtained from a human donor with multiple sclerosis. The V call is TRBV5-6, the J call TRBJ2-7, with 13 bases matching TRBD2. The source material was CD8+ T cells from PBMCs. The DNA for the CDR3 is TGTGCCAGCAGCTCCTCCGGGACTAGCGGGGAAGGGTGGATTTACGAGCAGTACTTC. Protein product: CASSSSGTSGEGWIYEQYF.